At least ten counts were recorded for the clone carrying this T cell receptor beta chain. No antigen is known for it. TCRdb processed the 5' RACE reads anew with MiXCR; each CDR3 protein has one entry. The sample has nearly 110,000 distinct CDR3 sequences, under 15% seen once. The data were taken from a study of T-cell memory formation after mild COVID-19. Broader study findings: Contracting clones localized mainly to CM and EM when CD4+ and mainly to EMRA when CD8+. Second-wave clones reaching peak frequency on day 37 lacked confirmed SARS-CoV-2 specificity. Prior to infection, memory already included some responding clones, suggesting cross-reactive memory joined.

The CDR3 length is 13 residues. The J segment lost 6 bases and the V segment lost 5 bases, leaving 2 bases of the junction unmatched. The sequence derives from an adult woman who had mild COVID-19 (a few samples of this study predate the infection). Cell type and time point are not known. Sequenced: PBMCs or a T cell subset sorted from them (not recorded which). The chain is built from TRBV12-3 or TRBV12-4 and TRBJ2-1, with 9 nucleotides matching TRBD2. CDR3: CASSVTSGNEQFF. In nucleotides, the CDR3 is TGTGCCAGCAGTGTGACTAGCGGCAATGAGCAGTTCTTC.